This T cell receptor (beta chain) was captured by sequencing in a study of T cell responses to AZD1222 COVID-19 vaccine (dated by TCRdb to 2020 to 2022). Regarding the research as a whole: A total of about 230 trial participants underwent TCR sequencing, of whom roughly 210 received two doses of AZD1222 and about 25 received two doses of the MenACWY control vaccine. Enrollment into the trials was organized by age into subgroups of 18-55, 56-69 and 70-plus years, and those subgroups contained 148, 28 and 57 TCR-sequenced participants, respectively. On the study overall, not on this receptor specifically: The whole spike protein was spanned by vaccine-associated CD4 TCRs, and dominant responses were seen in regions 160-218 and 743-854. Spike-specific TCR breadth and depth rose significantly after two AZD1222 doses compared with day 0 and with MenACWY recipients. Epitopes outside the regions mutated in the B.1.351 and B.1.1.7 variants were reportedly recognized by nearly half of the unique spike-specific TCRs. The 56-69-year group was small, and its depth increase did not reach significance, likely because of low power. Because no day 14 peak-response samples were available, repertoires were characterized only after the peak T cell response. Most participants were white British and females outnumbered males, and the authors suggested that clonal diversity may have been underestimated. Conclusions about previously exposed vaccinees were limited because only a handful of AZD1222 recipients were SARS-CoV-2 seropositive at baseline.

The sample's time point label, decoded: about 28 days (+/-7) after the second vaccine dose. AZD1222 recipients given second doses at about 4 weeks or at about 12 weeks were pooled, since spike-specific TCR depth and breadth were not found to differ between the two schedules. Vaccinee samples were obtained from the UK trials COV001 and COV002, which included a single-blind randomized controlled phase 2/3 trial of AZD1222 (ChAdOx1 nCoV-19) in healthy adults. For TCRbeta chain sequencing, PBMC samples from trial participants were taken at day 0 and at day 28 after the second dose. Note on this clone: Its cognate antigen has yet to be identified. No base quality values were provided; no much bigger clone lies one nucleotide off.

The CDR3 contains 16 residues, cysteine and phenylalanine counted. Only the CDR3 part of the read is kept: 48 bases, read in frame from the first base. V is shortened by 3 bases, J by 7 bases, and the region joining them spans 20 bases. The CDR3 regions of human TCRbeta chains were analyzed by immunosequencing. The authors' pipeline ran thus. TCRs in the repertoires were compared against a reference library of SARS-CoV-2-specific TCRs that had been generated with the MIRA antigen-specificity platform. Breadth was defined as the fraction of unique TCRs that were SARS-CoV-2-associated, and depth was defined as the fraction of total T cells that were SARS-CoV-2-associated. Using the MIRA data, each spike-specific TCR was assigned both to the spike region to which the TCR was reactive and to a CD4 or CD8 class. Log10-transformed breadth and depth values were compared by one-way ANOVA with Sidak's multiple comparisons tests. TCRdb took over this immuneACCESS table, retaining in-frame rearrangements with V and J assigned. Such tables are incomplete; in checked studies, under half of the missing clones stem from an unresolved V gene, and the remainder is unexplained. For V, J and clone size, that table is used; D and trimming come from the DNA. The sample includes roughly 130,000 clones, with 90% to 95% observed a single time. Of the sample, roughly 4% is held by the ten largest clones.

Material: peripheral blood, obtained 28 days after the second AZD1222 dose. The sequence was collected from an adult who received the AZD1222 COVID-19 vaccine. The sequence joins TRBV5-3 to TRBJ1-5, with no reliable assignment of the D segment. TRBV5-3 is annotated as an ORF whose role is uncertain. The CDR3 here reads CARSSDRRSLRQPQHF. DNA sequence: TGTGCCAGAAGCTCGGATCGGAGATCGTTGCGGCAGCCCCAGCATTTT.